Presented here are 17 T cell receptor beta chains from one specimen sequenced in a study of shared T cell receptors in the human thymus. Some clones are missing from TCRdb's copy, which holds only in-frame ones; the method was immunoSEQ multiplex PCR. The table records some 700,000 clones, roughly 90% of them present only once. The same data also went into a second study, on human thymus T cells.

Sequenced input: thymocytes. All receptors come from a boy under three years old with a congenital heart defect.

V is TRBV28 and J is TRBJ2-1; maybe TRBD1 (10 bases). V dropped 5 bases and J dropped 5 bases, with 31 bases sitting between them. This CDR3 spans 20 amino acids. The germline V gene has CDR1 MDHEN and CDR2 SYDVKM. The DNA of the CDR3 is TGTGCCAGCAGTCCCCATCTGGACAGGGGGGGGACTAGCAGAAACAATGAGCAGTTCTTC. Residues: CASSPHLDRGGTSRNNEQFF.

The chain combines TRBV6-1 with TRBJ1-5; TRBD1 is a possible D gene (5 bases). Germline V gives CDR1 MNHNS, CDR2 SASEGT. The CDR3 totals 16 residues. Trimming left V 0 bases short and J 2 bases short, with 11 bases between. The chain's CDR3 is CASSEAHRIGNQPQHF. CDR3 nucleotide sequence: TGTGCCAGCAGTGAAGCGCACAGGATTGGCAATCAGCCCCAGCATTTT.

CDR3: CAWLDSPGSGYTF. In nucleotides, the CDR3 is TGTGCCTGGTTGGACAGCCCAGGCAGCGGCTACACCTTC. J is TRBJ1-2 and V is TRBV30; TRBD1 is a possible D gene (6 bases). The V and J ends lost 5 bases and 8 bases respectively, with 18 bases between them. CDR3 length: 13 residues. Per germline, CDR1 GTSNPN and CDR2 SVGIG (reference sequence).

This clone came up once. The CDR3 bases are TGTGCCAGCTCACCGTATTCTAGGACACCTTATGGCTACACCTTC. Its protein is CASSPYSRTPYGYTF. The rearrangement links TRBV18 to TRBJ1-2; maybe TRBD1 (5 bases). Per germline, CDR1 KGHSH and CDR2 LQKENI. V was clipped by 3 bases and J by 5 bases, with 16 bases between them. The CDR3 sequence is 15 residues long.

V usage is TRBV7-9 and J usage is TRBJ2-7; tentatively, D is TRBD1 (7 bases). The CDR3 loop spans 18 amino acids. With 5 bases removed from V and 0 bases from J, the gap between germline ends came to 23 bases. Germline CDR1 is SEHNR and CDR2 is FQNEAQ (reference sequence). The chain's CDR3 is CASSQTGTAREVSYEQYF. In DNA form, the CDR3 reads TGTGCCAGCAGCCAGACCGGGACAGCCAGGGAGGTCTCCTACGAGCAGTACTTC. The full variable domain, completed using reference TRBV7-9 and TRBJ2-7, is DTGVSQNPRHKITKRGQNVTFRCDPISEHNRLYWYRQTLGQGPEFLTYFQNEAQLEKSRLLSDRFSAERPKGSFSTLEIQRTEQGDSAMYLCASSQTGTAREVSYEQYFGPGTRLTVT.

The CDR3 DNA is TGTGCTAGTCGTGACACCGGGGAGCTGTTTTTT. It yields the protein CASRDTGELFF. The chain employs TRBV12-5 and TRBJ2-2; D gene ambiguous. The CDR3 has 11 amino acids. Trimming removed 8 bases from V and 3 bases from J, with 4 bases in between. Looked up from germline, CDR1 is LGHNT and CDR2 is FRNRAP. Full variable domain (outside the CDR3, taken from reference TRBV12-5 and TRBJ2-2): DARVTQTPRHKVTEMGQEVTMRCQPILGHNTVFWYRQTMMQGLELLAYFRNRAPLDDSGMPKDRFSAEMPDATLATLKIQPSEPRDSAVYFCASRDTGELFFGEGSRLTVL.

The chain employs TRBV5-1 and TRBJ1-2; 10 bases map to TRBD1. The CDR3 spans 15 residues. With V trimmed by 3 bases and J by 6 bases, 8 bases remained unmatched. Germline loops: CDR1 SGHRS, CDR2 YFSETQ. CDR3 in DNA: TGCGCCAGCAGCTCCACCGGGACAGGGGCGCATGGCTACACCTTC. This encodes CASSSTGTGAHGYTF.

The rearrangement links TRBV9 to TRBJ2-1, with TRBD2 matching over 11 bases. CDR3 size: 17 residues. V shed 5 bases and J 0 bases; nucleotides not matched to a gene: 7. CDR1 SGDLS and CDR2 YYNGEE come from the germline V gene. The CDR3 protein is CASRLAGAGTSYNEQFF. DNA for the CDR3: TGTGCCAGCAGACTAGCGGGAGCGGGTACCTCCTACAATGAGCAGTTCTTC.

This sequence joins TRBV25-1 and TRBJ2-5; 9 bases match TRBD1. The CDR3 has 16 amino acids. Trimming took 3 bases from V and 4 from J; bases not matched to a gene: 9. Germline assignment: CDR1 MGHDK and CDR2 SYGVNS. For the CDR3, the DNA is TGTGCCAGCAGTGACCCTCGGACAGGGGTGGGAGAGACCCAGTACTTC. Translating gives CASSDPRTGVGETQYF. Full variable domain (rest looked up from reference TRBV25-1 and TRBJ2-5): EADIYQTPRYLVIGTGKKITLECSQTMGHDKMYWYQQDPGMELHLIHYSYGVNSTEKGDLSSESTVSRIRTEHFPLTLESARPSHTSQYLCASSDPRTGVGETQYFGPGTRLLVL.

This chain joins TRBV9 and TRBJ2-3, with D possibly being TRBD2 (5 bases). V lost 4 bases to trimming and J lost 8 bases, with 11 bases between them. The germline CDR1 and CDR2 sequences are SGDLS and YYNGEE. The length of the CDR3 is 12 residues. The CDR3: CASSPQAGTQYF. The CDR3 DNA is TGTGCCAGCAGCCCCCAGGCGGGTACGCAGTATTTT.

The sample holds a few counts of this clone. J is TRBJ2-1 and V is TRBV4-1; 10 bases fit TRBD2. The CDR3 is 15 amino acids. J was trimmed by 11 bases and V by 2 bases; bases with no gene match: 9. Germline CDR1 and CDR2: MGHRA and YSYEKL. CDR3 sequence reads: CASSQPPGTSVQQFF. The CDR3 DNA follows: TGCGCCAGCAGCCAACCCCCCGGGACTAGCGTGCAGCAGTTCTTC.

The genes are TRBV30 and TRBJ2-3, with D unresolved. Germline V CDR1 and CDR2: GTSNPN, SVGIG (reference sequence). Trimming pared 0 bases from V and 4 bases from J, leaving 14 bases between. CDR3 size: 15 residues. In DNA, the CDR3 is TGTGCCTGGAGTGTACCCCCCGTGGGCGCAGATACGCAGTATTTT. This gives the protein CAWSVPPVGADTQYF.

The chain employs TRBV7-8 and TRBJ2-5, with 7 bases aligning to TRBD2. CDR3 length: 18 residues. V dropped 3 bases and J dropped 5; count of bases not matched to a gene: 18. The V gene's germline CDR1 is SGHVS and CDR2 FQNEAQ. CDR3 loop: CASSFRLNPLAPTETQYF. CDR3 sequence (DNA): TGTGCCAGCAGCTTTCGACTAAACCCACTAGCGCCTACGGAGACCCAGTACTTC.

The J gene is TRBJ1-2, the V gene TRBV6-5; D call uncertain. Germline V gives CDR1 MNHEY, CDR2 SVGAGI. This CDR3 has 13 amino acids. The V end lost 3 bases, the J end lost 4 bases, and 9 bases lay between the germline ends. CDR3 sequence reads: CASSYREFYGYTF. The CDR3 DNA reads TGTGCCAGCAGTTATAGAGAATTCTATGGCTACACCTTC.

This clone occurred a few times. This rearrangement joins TRBV7-8 to TRBJ2-2; 8 bases line up with TRBD1. Trimming cost V 1 base and J 4 bases; bases outside gene matches: 14. Germline CDR1 SGHVS, CDR2 FQNEAQ. The CDR3 covers 19 residues. CDR3 region: CASSLGGRKGTGGTGELFF. The CDR3, as DNA: TGTGCCAGCAGCTTAGGAGGGAGAAAGGGGACAGGAGGCACCGGGGAGCTGTTTTTT.

J is TRBJ2-6 and V is TRBV14, with D hard to call. The CDR3 runs 19 residues. Per germline, CDR1 SGHDN and CDR2 FVKESK. The germline V and J ends were trimmed by 5 bases and 0 bases, with 20 bases remaining between them. Here the CDR3 DNA reads TGTGCCAGCAGCTCGGATCCGGCAGGCCCCCCCTCTGGGGCCAACGTCCTGACTTTC. It translates to CASSSDPAGPPSGANVLTF.

The chain has TRBV14 and TRBJ1-1; possible D gene TRBD1, 5 bases. Germline CDR1 SGHDN, CDR2 FVKESK. CDR3 size: 16 residues. Trimming removed 0 bases at V and 1 base at J, with 12 bases between. The CDR3, as DNA: TGTGCCAGCAGCCAAGATAGGATTCAGGGGAACACTGAAGCTTTCTTT. Amino acids: CASSQDRIQGNTEAFF.